The 9 T cell receptor beta chains reported below all come from one sample, sequenced in a study of molecular identifiers for immune sequencing clone quantification. TCRdb re-analysed the PCR reads in MiXCR, keeping a single row per CDR3 protein. This sample yields about 67,000 distinct CDR3 sequences, of which over 15% are seen a single time; over 1.2% belongs to the top ten. Source material: naive CD8+ T cells from blood, with Jurkat cell RNA spiked in. Indicated subset: FACS-sorted CD8+CD4-CCR7+CD45RA+ naive T cells. Receptor source: a human donor in good health. Some libraries in this study had Jurkat cell RNA spiked in.

Turning to this clonotype: One end of the junction does not line up with germline, which may come from a read error. This chain links TRBV7-2 with TRBJ2-2; 7 bases agree with TRBD1. The germline gives CDR1 SGHTA, CDR2 FQGNSA. This CDR3 comprises 18 residues. The CDR3 DNA is TGTGACAGCAGCTTAGGGGGCCTTGGACAGGAGGACACCGGGGAGCTGTTTTTT. Amino acid sequence: CDSSLGGLGQEDTGELFF.

The chain employs TRBV13 and TRBJ2-7, with TRBD2 matching 7 bases. The CDR3 totals 17 residues. The V segment lost 1 base and the J segment 0 bases; nucleotides outside the gene matches: 9. Looked up from germline, CDR1 is PRHDT and CDR2 is FYEKMQ (reference sequence). The CDR3 DNA follows: TGTGCCAGCAGCTTAGCTTTCTGGGACTACACCTCCTACGAGCAGTACTTC. It specifies CASSLAFWDYTSYEQYF. Full variable domain (missing parts from reference TRBV13 and TRBJ2-7): AAGVIQSPRHLIKEKRETATLKCYPIPRHDTVYWYQQGPGQDPQFLISFYEKMQSDKGSIPDRFSAQQFSDYHSELNMSSLELGDSALYFCASSLAFWDYTSYEQYFGPGTRLTVT.

Comments on this clonotype: Being one base from a much bigger clone, this may be a read error. This sequence joins TRBV16 and TRBJ1-2; D call uncertain. This CDR3 is 16 amino acids long. Trimming pared 2 bases from V and 0 bases from J, leaving 13 bases between. The germline gives CDR1 KGHSY, CDR2 FQNENV. The CDR3 region has the DNA TGTGCCAGCAGCCAAAGAGAGATCCCAACTAACTATGGCTACACCTTC. Translating gives CASSQREIPTNYGYTF.

This clonotype was detected many times. The gene calls are TRBV4-1 and TRBJ2-1; 11 bases are a match to TRBD2. Trimming took 3 bases from V and 5 from J; bases not matched to a gene: 3. This CDR3 contains 15 residues. CDR1 and CDR2 (germline): MGHRA, YSYEKL. The CDR3 loop reads CASSQTSGANNEQFF. CDR3 nucleotides: TGCGCCAGCAGCCAGACTAGCGGGGCCAACAATGAGCAGTTCTTC.

This clonotype was recorded at least ten times. The V gene is TRBV6-4, the J gene TRBJ2-3; a possible D gene is TRBD2 (6 bases). The germline CDR1 and CDR2 sequences are MRHNA and SNTAGT. V was trimmed by 6 bases and J by 1 base, leaving 14 bases between them. The CDR3 has 15 amino acids. The DNA for the CDR3 is TGTGCCAGCAGGGAGCGGGTGCCATGCACAGATACGCAGTATTTT. Translating it yields CASRERVPCTDTQYF.

This clonotype was found a few times. Given a much more abundant clone one base away, this may be a read error. Lacking the conserved final phenylalanine or tryptophan, this CDR3 likely reflects a read error. V and J are TRBV7-6 and TRBJ2-3; a weak D match, TRBD1 (6 bases). CDR3 length: 14 amino acids. CDR1 SGHVS and CDR2 FNYEAQ come from the germline V gene. Trimming took off 5 bases at V and 6 bases at J, with 15 bases between the two ends. The DNA of the CDR3 is TGTGCCAGCAGCACCCGGGACACAGGGGATACGCAGTATCTT. It encodes CASSTRDTGDTQYL.

The table lists this clonotype with many counts. The V gene is TRBV7-9, the J gene TRBJ1-1; the D is unclear. Per germline, CDR1 SEHNR and CDR2 FQNEAQ (reference sequence). V lost 11 bases and J 0 bases, leaving 13 bases between the germline ends. The length of the CDR3 is 13 residues. The CDR3 loop is CALSDTLNTEAFF. The CDR3 region has the DNA TGTGCCCTCTCCGACACCTTGAACACTGAAGCTTTCTTT.

This clonotype was recorded many times. This chain joins TRBV14 and TRBJ2-1; maybe TRBD1 (5 bases). V shed 2 bases and J shed 8 bases, with 19 bases lying between them. The germline V gene encodes CDR1 SGHDN and CDR2 FVKESK. The CDR3 sequence is 16 residues long. The DNA of the CDR3 is TGTGCCAGCAGCCAACCCCCCCTCGCAGGGTCCCATGAGCAGTTCTTC. Protein: CASSQPPLAGSHEQFF.

This clonotype has a handful of counts. Just one base apart from a much larger clone, this may be a read error. The rearrangement uses TRBV29-1 and TRBJ1-2; D gene uncertain. The CDR3 is made up of 10 amino acids. Germline V gives CDR1 SQVTM, CDR2 ANQGSEA. CDR3 coding DNA: TGCGGCGTCCGCTCCGAAGGCTACACCTTC. Protein: CGVRSEGYTF.